One and the same sample provided the 12 T cell receptor beta chains below, sequenced in a study of blood T cell repertoires in COVID-19. Here immunoSEQ multiplex PCR was the method, and the copy in TCRdb shows in-frame clones only, minus some. The table includes over 150,000 clones, approximately 84% detected once. The sequencing input was peripheral blood. The receptors here all came from a man aged 65 to 85 with active or convalescent COVID-19.

This sequence joins TRBV4-2 and TRBJ2-1, with D perhaps matching TRBD2 (5 bases). Germline V CDR1 and CDR2: LGHNA, YNFKEQ. This CDR3 is 14 amino acids long. Trimming stripped 3 bases from V and 1 base from J, with 7 bases between. This CDR3 is CASSQSGSYNEQFF. In nucleotides, the CDR3 is TGTGCCAGCAGCCAGAGCGGATCCTACAATGAGCAGTTCTTC.

The V gene is TRBV7-2, the J gene TRBJ2-1; D is unresolved. The CDR3 runs 15 residues. Germline V gene data show CDR1 as SGHTA and CDR2 as FQGNSA. Between the trimmed V and J ends, which lost 1 base and 4 bases, there was a span of 11 bases. CDR3 DNA sequence: TGTGCCAGCAGCTTAGATGGCAGAGGATACAATGAGCAGTTCTTC. As protein: CASSLDGRGYNEQFF.

The J gene is TRBJ2-1, the V gene TRBV18; 7 bases fit TRBD1. The CDR3 is 16 residues long. Per the germline V gene, CDR1 is KGHSH and CDR2 is LQKENI. Germline trimming cut 5 bases from V and 4 bases from J; bases unmatched to any gene: 11. DNA of the CDR3: TGTGCCAGCTCAGCAACAGGGGCAGGAATTTACAATGAGCAGTTCTTC. This translates into CASSATGAGIYNEQFF.

This chain connects TRBV6-6 to TRBJ2-7; the D is unclear. The V and J ends lost 6 bases and 9 bases respectively, with 12 bases between them. The CDR3 consists of 11 residues. Looked up from germline, CDR1 is MNHNY and CDR2 is SVGAGI (reference sequence). CDR3 nucleotides: TGTGCCAGCAGCCCCCGAGTCGGGCAGTACTTC. This codes for CASSPRVGQYF.

This chain links TRBV7-9 with TRBJ1-4; possible D gene TRBD1, 5 bases. Germline V gives CDR1 SEHNR, CDR2 FQNEAQ (reference sequence). The V end was cut by 7 bases, the J end by 8 bases, with 17 bases between. The CDR3 spans 14 residues. The CDR3 nucleotides read TGTGCCAGCACCCCAAGGCCGGGGGAAGAAAAACTGTTTTTT. This gives the protein CASTPRPGEEKLFF.

This chain uses TRBV2 with TRBJ1-1; TRBD1 aligns across 9 bases. V lost 7 bases, J lost 4 bases, and 16 bases stayed unmatched. Germline CDR1 and CDR2: SNHLY and FYNNEI. This CDR3 has 17 residues. CDR3 coding DNA: TGTGCCAGCATCCGCACAGGGGGCCAAAGCAGAGGCACTGAAGCTTTCTTT. Amino acids: CASIRTGGQSRGTEAFF.

This chain links TRBV6-2 or TRBV6-3 with TRBJ2-5; tentative D call: TRBD2 (6 bases). Germline V gene sequence: CDR1 MNHEY, CDR2 SVGEGT. The CDR3 runs 16 residues. The ends were cut back, 4 bases at V and 7 bases at J, with 22 bases in the middle. The CDR3 loop reads CASSFTPTRPAGTQYF. In DNA form, the CDR3 reads TGTGCCAGCAGTTTTACCCCGACCCGACCAGCGGGGACCCAGTACTTC.

J is TRBJ1-4 and V is TRBV4-2; 10 bases fit TRBD1. Trimming took 2 bases from V and 11 from J; bases not matched to a gene: 5. CDR1 and CDR2 (germline): LGHNA, YNFKEQ. The CDR3 runs to 14 residues. This chain's CDR3 is CASSQWDRGDKLFF. The CDR3 DNA sequence: TGTGCCAGCAGCCAATGGGACAGGGGTGACAAACTGTTTTTT.

The chain has TRBV7-2 and TRBJ2-3; D is uncertain. The V end was cut by 3 bases, the J end by 0 bases, with 10 bases between. Germline assignment: CDR1 SGHTA and CDR2 FQGNSA. The CDR3 consists of 15 residues. The CDR3 loop is CASSLVMRSTDTQYF. CDR3 DNA: TGTGCCAGCAGCTTGGTCATGCGAAGCACAGATACGCAGTATTTT.

The chain recombines TRBV5-1 with TRBJ1-1, with unresolved D. Germline V CDR1 and CDR2: SGHRS, YFSETQ. Trimming removed 2 bases from V and 5 bases from J, with 10 bases in between. This CDR3 contains 13 residues. In DNA, the CDR3 is TGCGCCAGCAGCTTTTATTACGGGACTGAAGCTTTCTTT. Residues: CASSFYYGTEAFF. Full variable domain (outside the CDR3, taken from reference TRBV5-1 and TRBJ1-1): KAGVTQTPRYLIKTRGQQVTLSCSPISGHRSVSWYQQTPGQGLQFLFEYFSETQRNKGNFPGRFSGRQFSNSRSEMNVSTLELGDSALYLCASSFYYGTEAFFGQGTRLTVV.

The V call is TRBV7-2, the J call TRBJ1-3, with TRBD1 matching over 7 bases. The CDR3 runs to 16 residues. The J segment lost 1 base and the V segment lost 1 base, leaving 4 bases of the junction unmatched. Looked up from germline, CDR1 is SGHTA and CDR2 is FQGNSA. CDR3 nucleotide sequence: TGTGCCAGCAGCTTAGGGTCAGGGGGATCTGGAAACACCATATATTTT. It is translated as CASSLGSGGSGNTIYF.

This rearrangement joins TRBV5-1 to TRBJ2-1; TRBD1 matches at 10 bases. CDR3 length: 21 amino acids. Trimming cost V 0 bases and J 0 bases; bases outside gene matches: 15. Germline lookup yields CDR1 SGHRS and CDR2 YFSETQ. CDR3 DNA: TGCGCCAGCAGCTTGGAGGGTGGGCCGGGACAGGGGACGGGCTCCTACAATGAGCAGTTCTTC. It is translated as CASSLEGGPGQGTGSYNEQFF.